The entry below describes one T cell receptor (beta chain). Its antigen is unidentified. The sample is drawn from a study of cytomegalovirus exposure and HLA in healthy donors. The CDR3 loop spans 13 amino acids. The V and J ends lost 1 base and 8 bases respectively, with 11 bases between them. CDR1 is LGHNA and CDR2 is YSLEER in the germline V gene. PCR employed 60 Vbeta and 13 Jbeta primers. Measured with immunoSEQ multiplex PCR; TCRdb has only the in-frame clones, and not every one. The table lists some 150,000 clones, approximately 80% of them singletons. Study findings and constraints: A cluster of highly shared sequence variants was likely a sequencing artifact.

J is TRBJ1-2 and V is TRBV4-3; no clear D. Sequenced input: PBMCs. The sequence derives from a man aged 30-40 years in good health and CMV-seropositive. For the CDR3, the DNA is TGCGCCAGCAGCCAAGGCCCCGTTAGCGGCTACACCTTC. Its protein is CASSQGPVSGYTF.